The source of this T cell receptor beta chain is a study of cytomegalovirus exposure and HLA in healthy donors. About this clone itself: The antigen remains unidentified.

The CDR3 covers 16 residues. Germline V lookup: CDR1 MDHEN, CDR2 SYDVKM. V dropped 7 bases and J dropped 2 bases, with 18 bases sitting between them. The PCR used 60 Vbeta and 13 Jbeta primers. Authors' processing steps: Later, an analysis found approximately 80 million unique TCR beta chains, and about 10 million of these were shared. Measured with immunoSEQ multiplex PCR; TCRdb has only the in-frame clones, and not every one. For V, J and clone size, that table is used; D and trimming come from the DNA. Seen here are about 89,000 clones, roughly 85% observed once, and the top ten hold 6% to 7.5%. Overall study results and limits: Another analysis was done later, and it associated 17,000 or so TCR beta sequences with HLA alleles at 0.05 false discovery rate.

The clonotype originates from a man in his forties or fifties in good health and CMV-seropositive. This sequence joins TRBV28 and TRBJ1-5, with D possibly matching TRBD1 (5 bases). The sample consisted of PBMCs. In DNA, the CDR3 is TGTGCCAGCACCCTGGGGGGGACTCAAGGCAATCAGCCCCAGCATTTT. It codes for CASTLGGTQGNQPQHF. The full variable domain, rest sourced from reference TRBV28 and TRBJ1-5, is DVKVTQSSRYLVKRTGEKVFLECVQDMDHENMFWYRQDPGLGLRLIYFSYDVKMKEKGDIPEGYSVSREKKERFSLILESASTNQTSMYLCASTLGGTQGNQPQHFGDGTRLSIL.